This T cell receptor beta chain was captured in a study of radiotherapy plus CTLA-4 blockade in lung cancer. Study in general: Objective responses were recorded in 15% to 20% of patients, with disease control recorded in around 30%.

Germline assignment: CDR1 MDHEN and CDR2 SYDVKM. V lost 5 bases and J lost 7, with 8 bases in between. The CDR3 extends over 12 amino acids. Sequencing used immunoSEQ multiplex PCR; TCRdb keeps in-frame clones, though not all of them. Here the sample spans about 32,000 clones, approximately 85% being singletons. Comment on this clone: Its antigen is unknown.

Patients had chemo-refractory metastatic non-small-cell lung cancer and received focal radiation plus CTLA-4 blockade that used ipilimumab. General study results and limits: Reportedly, early blood T cell clone dynamics best predicted response, with interferon-beta.

Sequenced material: peripheral blood, taken from a patient treated with radiotherapy plus ipilimumab. The source is a human donor with non-small cell lung cancer who had stable disease on radiotherapy plus ipilimumab. The chain combines TRBV28 with TRBJ2-2, with unresolved D. The CDR3 spells CASSRRGGELFF. The CDR3, as DNA: TGTGCCAGCAGTCGGAGAGGCGGGGAGCTGTTTTTT.